Given below is one TCR beta chain in context. The CDR3 has 11 residues. CDR1 and CDR2 (germline): MDHEN, SYDVKM. Deletions cut 6 bases from V and 4 bases from J, with 3 bases between. Profiled with immunoSEQ multiplex PCR; TCRdb holds only in-frame clones, not every one. This table holds tens of thousands of clones, roughly 92% found once. This entry is derived from a study of T cell changes during pregnancy in multiple sclerosis. The chain uses TRBV28 and TRBJ1-4; no reliable D call. This clonotype was sampled from a female donor with multiple sclerosis, enrolled in a pregnancy study. The specimen was CD4+ T cells from peripheral blood mononuclear cells, collected in the first trimester of pregnancy. For the CDR3, the DNA is TGTGCCAGCAGGAGTAATGAAAAACTGTTTTTT. Residues: CASRSNEKLFF.